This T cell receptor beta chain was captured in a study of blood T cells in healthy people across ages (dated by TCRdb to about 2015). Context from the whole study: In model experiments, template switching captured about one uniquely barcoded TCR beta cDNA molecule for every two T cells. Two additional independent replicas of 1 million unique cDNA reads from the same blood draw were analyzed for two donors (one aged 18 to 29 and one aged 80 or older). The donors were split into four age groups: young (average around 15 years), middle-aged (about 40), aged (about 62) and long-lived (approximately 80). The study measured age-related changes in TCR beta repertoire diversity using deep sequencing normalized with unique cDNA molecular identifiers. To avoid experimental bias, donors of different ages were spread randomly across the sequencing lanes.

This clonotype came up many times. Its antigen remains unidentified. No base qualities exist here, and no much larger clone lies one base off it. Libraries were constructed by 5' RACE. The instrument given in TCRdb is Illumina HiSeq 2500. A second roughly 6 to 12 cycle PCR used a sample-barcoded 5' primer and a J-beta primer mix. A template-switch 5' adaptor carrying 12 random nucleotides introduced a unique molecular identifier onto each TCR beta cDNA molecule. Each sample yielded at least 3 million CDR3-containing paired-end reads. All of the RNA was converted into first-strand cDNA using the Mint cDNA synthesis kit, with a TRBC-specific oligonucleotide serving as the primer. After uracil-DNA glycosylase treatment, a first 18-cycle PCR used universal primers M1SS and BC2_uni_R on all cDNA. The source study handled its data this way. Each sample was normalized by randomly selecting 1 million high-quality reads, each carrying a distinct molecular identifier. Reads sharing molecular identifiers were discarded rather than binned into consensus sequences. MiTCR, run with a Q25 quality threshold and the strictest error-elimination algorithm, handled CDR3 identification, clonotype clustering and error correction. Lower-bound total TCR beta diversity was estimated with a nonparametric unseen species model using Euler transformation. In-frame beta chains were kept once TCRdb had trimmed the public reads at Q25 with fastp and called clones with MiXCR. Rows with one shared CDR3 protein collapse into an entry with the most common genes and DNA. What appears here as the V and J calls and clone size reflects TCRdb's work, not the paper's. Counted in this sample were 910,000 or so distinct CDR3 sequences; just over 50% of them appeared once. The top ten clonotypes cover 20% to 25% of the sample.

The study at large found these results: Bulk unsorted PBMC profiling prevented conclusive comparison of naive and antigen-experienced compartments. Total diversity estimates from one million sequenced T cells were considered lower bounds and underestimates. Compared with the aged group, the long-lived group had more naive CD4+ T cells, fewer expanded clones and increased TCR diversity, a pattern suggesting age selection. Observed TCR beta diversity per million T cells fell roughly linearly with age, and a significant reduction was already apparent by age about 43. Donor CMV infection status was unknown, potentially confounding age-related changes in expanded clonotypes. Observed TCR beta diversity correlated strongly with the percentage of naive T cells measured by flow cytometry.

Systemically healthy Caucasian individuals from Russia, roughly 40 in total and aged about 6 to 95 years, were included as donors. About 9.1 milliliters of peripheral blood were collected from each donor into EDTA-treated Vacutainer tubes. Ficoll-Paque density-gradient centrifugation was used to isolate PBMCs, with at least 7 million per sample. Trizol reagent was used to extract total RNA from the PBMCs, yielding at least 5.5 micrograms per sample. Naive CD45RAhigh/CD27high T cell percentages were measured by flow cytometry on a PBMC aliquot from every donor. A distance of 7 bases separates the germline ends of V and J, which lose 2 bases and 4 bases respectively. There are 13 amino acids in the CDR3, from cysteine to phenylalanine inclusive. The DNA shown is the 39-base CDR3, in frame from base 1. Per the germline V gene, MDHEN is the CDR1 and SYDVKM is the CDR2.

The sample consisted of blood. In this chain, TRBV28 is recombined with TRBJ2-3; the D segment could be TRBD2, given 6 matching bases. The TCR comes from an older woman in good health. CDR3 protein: CASSLAGSDTQYF. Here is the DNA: TGTGCCAGCAGTTTAGCGGGGTCAGATACGCAGTATTTT.